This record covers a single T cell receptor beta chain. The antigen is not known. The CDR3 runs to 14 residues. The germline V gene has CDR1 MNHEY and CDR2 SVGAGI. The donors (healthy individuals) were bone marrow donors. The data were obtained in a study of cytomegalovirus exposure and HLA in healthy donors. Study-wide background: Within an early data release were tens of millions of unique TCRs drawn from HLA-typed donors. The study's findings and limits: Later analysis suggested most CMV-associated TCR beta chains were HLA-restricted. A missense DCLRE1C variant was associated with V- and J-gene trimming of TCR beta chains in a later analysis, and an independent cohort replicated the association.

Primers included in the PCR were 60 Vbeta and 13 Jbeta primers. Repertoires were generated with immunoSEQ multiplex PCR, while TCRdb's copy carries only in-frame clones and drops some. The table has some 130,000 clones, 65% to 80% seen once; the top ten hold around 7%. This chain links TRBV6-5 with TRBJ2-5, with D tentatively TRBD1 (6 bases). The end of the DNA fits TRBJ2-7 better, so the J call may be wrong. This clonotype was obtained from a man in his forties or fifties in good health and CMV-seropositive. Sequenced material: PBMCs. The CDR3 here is CATERAQGSGEQYF. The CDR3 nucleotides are TGTGCCACCGAGAGGGCACAGGGCTCAGGCGAGCAGTACTTC.